The next 21 T cell receptor beta chains were all read from a single sample in a study of response to subunit inactivated influenza vaccine. Using its own MiXCR run on the RT-PCR reads, TCRdb lists one record per CDR3 protein. The sample lists over 800,000 distinct CDR3 sequences; 21% were seen once. The sequences come from PBMCs from blood, collected roughly 5 days after vaccination. The receptors originated from a man aged 50-60 years who received an inactivated influenza vaccine.

This clonotype was observed a few times. The chain combines TRBV18 with TRBJ2-7; TRBD1 matches at 7 bases. Germline V gives CDR1 KGHSH, CDR2 LQKENI. CDR3 length equals 16 residues. V gave up 4 bases and J gave up 2 bases; unmatched junction bases: 11. The CDR3 loop reads CASSRTGTEVAYEQYF. The CDR3 bases are TGTGCCAGCTCACGGACCGGGACAGAAGTCGCCTACGAGCAGTACTTC.

The sample holds a few counts of this clonotype. The chain has TRBV29-1 and TRBJ2-5; 7 positions match TRBD1. Germline loops: CDR1 SQVTM, CDR2 ANQGSEA. CDR3 size: 13 residues. Trimming cost V 7 bases and J 3 bases; bases outside gene matches: 8. CDR3 DNA sequence: TGCAGCGGGATGGACAGGTTGGAAGAGACCCAGTACTTC. Translated, it gives CSGMDRLEETQYF.

The chain joins TRBV27 to TRBJ2-1, with 7 bases lining up with TRBD1. The trim removed 8 bases at V and 7 bases at J, leaving 8 bases unmatched. The germline CDR1 and CDR2 sequences are MNHEY and SMNVEV (reference sequence). The length of the CDR3 is 13 residues. This CDR3 is CASQSQGENEQFF. The CDR3 bases are TGTGCCAGCCAATCTCAGGGGGAGAATGAGCAGTTCTTC.

The rearrangement uses TRBV14 and TRBJ2-5; TRBD2 matches at 11 bases. The CDR3 sequence is 12 residues long. After removal of 6 bases from V and 10 bases from J, the junction contained 4 bases not matched to a gene. Germline V gene sequence: CDR1 SGHDN, CDR2 FVKESK. The CDR3 protein is CASSPSGRIQYF. CDR3 nucleotide sequence: TGTGCCAGCAGTCCTAGCGGGAGGATCCAGTACTTC.

This clonotype showed up just a few times. V gene TRBV29-1 combines with J gene TRBJ2-1; D remains ambiguous. CDR1 SQVTM and CDR2 ANQGSEA come from the germline V gene. The ends were cut back, 4 bases at V and 0 bases at J, with 16 bases in the middle. The CDR3 covers 16 residues. CDR3 sequence: CSVVSGREDSYNEQFF. Written as DNA, the CDR3 is TGCAGCGTTGTATCAGGCAGAGAAGACTCCTACAATGAGCAGTTCTTC.

The chain employs TRBV14 and TRBJ2-7, with D hard to call. Trimming pared 6 bases from V and 2 bases from J, leaving 14 bases between. This CDR3 is built from 14 residues. The germline V gene has CDR1 SGHDN and CDR2 FVKESK. CDR3 protein: CASSPNHPTYEQYF. CDR3 bases: TGTGCCAGCAGTCCGAACCATCCTACCTACGAGCAGTACTTC. The entire variable domain, with the rest obtained from reference TRBV14 and TRBJ2-7, is as follows: EAGVTQFPSHSVIEKGQTVTLRCDPISGHDNLYWYRRVMGKEIKFLLHFVKESKQDESGMPNNRFLAERTGGTYSTLKVQPAELEDSGVYFCASSPNHPTYEQYFGPGTRLTVT.

The chain employs TRBV18 and TRBJ2-7; D is uncertain. The V gene lost 1 base and the J gene lost 6 bases, with 10 bases spanning the gap. Germline assignment: CDR1 KGHSH and CDR2 LQKENI. The CDR3 is made up of 13 amino acids. The DNA of the CDR3 is TGTGCCAGCTCACCACGAAGGGATGGCGAGCAGTACTTC. This codes for CASSPRRDGEQYF.

The V gene is TRBV7-6, the J gene TRBJ2-1, with 12 bases identical to TRBD2. In germline, CDR1 is SGHVS, CDR2 FNYEAQ. Unmatched junction bases numbered 14, after V lost 6 bases and J lost 5 bases. CDR3 length: 18 amino acids. CDR3 amino acids: CASSSRDPGLAGNNEQFF. CDR3 coding DNA: TGTGCCAGCAGTTCTAGGGACCCGGGACTAGCGGGCAACAATGAGCAGTTCTTC.

In this sample, this clonotype turned up many times. The chain links TRBV7-6 to TRBJ1-3; 9 nucleotides agree with TRBD1. V lost 4 bases, J lost 4 bases, and 8 bases stayed unmatched. CDR1 and CDR2 (germline): SGHVS, FNYEAQ. This CDR3 has 16 amino acids. The CDR3 bases are TGTGCCAGCAGCTCACGTAACAGGGGGCAAGGAAACACCATATATTTT. Amino acid sequence: CASSSRNRGQGNTIYF.

The V and J genes are TRBV5-1 and TRBJ2-5, with a possible D match to TRBD2 (7 bases). Per germline, CDR1 SGHRS and CDR2 YFSETQ. V lost 4 bases, J lost 3 bases, and 16 bases lay in between. The CDR3 is 15 amino acids. The CDR3 region has the DNA TGCGCCAGCAGCGAGTTGGGGGGGCCTGAAGAGACCCAGTACTTC. Its translation is CASSELGGPEETQYF.

Only a few counts were recorded for this clonotype. J is TRBJ2-2 and V is TRBV20-1, with 11 bases matching TRBD2. The V gene's germline CDR1 is DFQATT and CDR2 SNEGSKA (reference sequence). The CDR3 extends over 15 amino acids. The V segment lost 6 bases and the J segment 4 bases; nucleotides outside the gene matches: 7. The CDR3 DNA sequence: TGCAGTGCAAAATCCGGGACTAGCGGCACCGGGGAGCTGTTTTTT. Amino acids: CSAKSGTSGTGELFF.

This clonotype was detected many times. This chain uses TRBV27 with TRBJ2-7, with 12 bases aligning to TRBD1. The junction had 6 bases not matched to a gene; V was cut back by 5 bases and J by 4 bases. CDR1 is MNHEY and CDR2 is SMNVEV in the germline V gene (reference sequence). This CDR3 has 15 residues. The CDR3 DNA is TGTGCCAGCAGTATGGGGACAGGGGGCTTGTACGAGCAGTACTTC. Translation: CASSMGTGGLYEQYF.

This chain connects TRBV4-2 to TRBJ1-6; a possible D gene is TRBD1 (6 bases). This CDR3 is 15 amino acids long. The germline V gene encodes CDR1 LGHNA and CDR2 YNFKEQ. V gave up 0 bases and J gave up 7 bases, with 10 bases separating them. Here the CDR3 reads CASSQDPQGNSPLHF. The CDR3 DNA is TGTGCCAGCAGCCAAGATCCACAGGGAAATTCACCCCTCCACTTT.

This clonotype appeared a few times. This sequence joins TRBV5-1 and TRBJ2-1; 7 positions match TRBD2. CDR1 and CDR2 (germline): SGHRS, YFSETQ. The ends lost 4 bases at V and 7 bases at J; junction bases unmatched: 17. CDR3 length: 17 residues. CDR3 bases: TGCGCCAGCAGCGTACCGGGAACTAGCGCAAGGAGAAATGAGCAGTTCTTC. This gives the protein CASSVPGTSARRNEQFF.

This clonotype was seen a handful of times. The chain links TRBV5-1 to TRBJ2-1; D unresolved. Germline-derived CDR1 and CDR2 are SGHRS and YFSETQ. Trimming took off 5 bases at V and 5 bases at J, with 11 bases between the two ends. CDR3 size: 13 residues. The chain's CDR3 is CASRIPSHNEQFF. For the CDR3, the DNA is TGCGCCAGCAGAATCCCCAGCCACAATGAGCAGTTCTTC.

The chain recombines TRBV5-6 with TRBJ2-1; D is ambiguous. The CDR3 consists of 13 residues. Per the germline V gene, CDR1 is SGHDT and CDR2 is YYEEEE. V was cut by 6 bases and J by 6 bases, with 13 bases left in between. CDR3 protein: CASNPLRSNEQFF. As DNA, the CDR3 is TGTGCCAGCAACCCCCTCAGGAGCAATGAGCAGTTCTTC.

This clonotype was counted between two and nine times. This sequence joins TRBV7-8 and TRBJ2-3, with 7 bases aligning to TRBD1. After removal of 3 bases from V and 4 bases from J, the junction contained 7 bases not matched to a gene. In germline, CDR1 is SGHVS, CDR2 FQNEAQ. This CDR3 region has 15 residues. In DNA, the CDR3 is TGTGCCAGCAGCTTCGCGACAGGGTCCTCAGATACGCAGTATTTT. Translation gives CASSFATGSSDTQYF.

This clonotype has at least ten counts. This chain connects TRBV20-1 to TRBJ2-3, with D possibly TRBD2 on 6 matching bases. The CDR3 length is 16 residues. Germline V CDR1 and CDR2: DFQATT, SNEGSKA (reference sequence). Between the trimmed V and J ends, which lost 6 bases and 5 bases, there was a span of 24 bases. The CDR3 bases are TGCAGTGCCCCGAGAGACCGATCAGGAGGGGAAGATACGCAGTATTTT. Translated, it gives CSAPRDRSGGEDTQYF.

This clonotype has a handful of counts. J is TRBJ2-3 and V is TRBV2; 8 bases fit TRBD2. With V trimmed by 3 bases and J by 6 bases, 8 bases remained unmatched. There are 15 residues in the CDR3. The germline V gene has CDR1 SNHLY and CDR2 FYNNEI. CDR3 residues: CASSDGTSGGDTQYF. The CDR3 bases are TGTGCCAGCAGTGACGGAACTAGCGGCGGTGATACGCAGTATTTT.

The CDR3 loop is CAWVRLAGFSYNEQFF. Here the CDR3 DNA reads TGTGCCTGGGTTAGACTAGCGGGGTTCTCCTACAATGAGCAGTTCTTC. This chain joins TRBV30 and TRBJ2-1; 11 nucleotides align to TRBD2. The germline V gene has CDR1 GTSNPN and CDR2 SVGIG (reference sequence). Germline trimming cut 5 bases from V and 0 bases from J; bases unmatched to any gene: 6. The CDR3 contains 16 residues.

The J gene is TRBJ1-6, the V gene TRBV9; the D gene is possibly TRBD1 (5 bases). The V and J ends lost 0 bases and 10 bases respectively, with 11 bases between them. Germline CDR1 SGDLS, CDR2 YYNGEE. The CDR3 is 14 residues long. In DNA, the CDR3 is TGTGCCAGCAGCGTAGTGGCAGGGCGATCACCCCTCCACTTT. Translation gives CASSVVAGRSPLHF. The full variable domain, in which reference TRBV9 and TRBJ1-6 provide the parts outside the CDR3, is DSGVTQTPKHLITATGQRVTLRCSPRSGDLSVYWYQQSLDQGLQFLIQYYNGEERAKGNILERFSAQQFPDLHSELNLSSLELGDSALYFCASSVVAGRSPLHFGNGTRLTVT.